These 3 T cell receptor beta chains were all obtained from the same sample, sequenced in a study of T cell changes during pregnancy in multiple sclerosis. Repertoires were generated with immunoSEQ multiplex PCR, while TCRdb's copy carries only in-frame clones and drops some. Seen here are tens of thousands of clones, 88% observed once, and the top ten hold 1% to 1.5%. Here the sequenced sample was CD4+ T cells from peripheral blood mononuclear cells, taken in the second trimester of pregnancy. The receptors were gathered from a female donor with multiple sclerosis, enrolled in a pregnancy study.

The chain uses TRBV9 and TRBJ2-1; 7 nucleotides line up with TRBD2. The CDR3 length is 14 residues. Trimming removed 4 bases from V and 3 bases from J; junction bases left unmatched: 4. CDR1 SGDLS and CDR2 YYNGEE come from the germline V gene. CDR3 in amino acids: CASSPRDYYNEQFF. CDR3 nucleotides: TGTGCCAGCAGCCCACGGGACTACTACAATGAGCAGTTCTTC.

This clone was seen only a few times. This rearrangement joins TRBV6-5 to TRBJ1-5, with 7 bases that match TRBD1. The CDR3 totals 14 residues. Germline V gives CDR1 MNHEY, CDR2 SVGAGI. V gave up 6 bases and J gave up 6 bases; unmatched junction bases: 8. The CDR3 here is CASSPETGLQPQHF. CDR3 coding DNA: TGTGCCAGCAGCCCCGAGACAGGGCTTCAGCCCCAGCATTTT.

This chain joins TRBV10-3 and TRBJ2-1, with 12 bases matching TRBD2. Germline V lookup: CDR1 ENHRY, CDR2 SYGVKD. Trimming removed 4 bases from V and 1 base from J; junction bases left unmatched: 2. The length of the CDR3 is 16 residues. The CDR3 here is CAISGGTSGSYNEQFF. DNA for the CDR3: TGTGCCATCAGTGGTGGGACTAGCGGGTCCTACAATGAGCAGTTCTTC.